This entry lists 29 T cell receptor beta chains sequenced from one sample in a study. Via MiXCR, TCRdb re-called the RT-PCR reads, giving one row per CDR3 protein. Of fewer than 800,000 distinct CDR3 sequences detected, 12% to 15% appear once; the ten largest clones hold around 3.3%. Sequenced: memory CD4+ T cells from blood. Source of these receptors: a female donor in good health, serving as a healthy control.

This clonotype showed up many times. CDR3 sequence reads: CSVGGASSEAFF. In DNA form, the CDR3 reads TGCAGCGTAGGGGGAGCCAGTTCAGAAGCTTTCTTT. The gene calls are TRBV29-1 and TRBJ1-1; D may be TRBD1 (6 bases). Germline V gene lookup returns CDR1 SQVTM and CDR2 ANQGSEA. CDR3 length: 12 residues. Trimming removed 6 bases from V and 8 bases from J, with 16 bases in between.

A few counts support this clonotype. The chain carries TRBV28 and TRBJ2-3; D may correspond to TRBD1 or TRBD2 (5 bases each). The V gene lost 5 bases and the J gene lost 9 bases, with 18 bases spanning the gap. The CDR3 runs to 14 residues. Germline assignment: CDR1 MDHEN and CDR2 SYDVKM. The CDR3 protein is CASSPDLRRDTQYF. The CDR3 nucleotides are TGTGCCAGCAGTCCCGATCTACGCCGGGACACGCAGTATTTT.

This clonotype has just a few counts. This sequence joins TRBV9 and TRBJ1-4; D is undetermined. This CDR3 spans 15 amino acids. Trimming cost V 3 bases and J 3 bases, with 12 bases left between them. Germline CDR1 and CDR2: SGDLS and YYNGEE. The CDR3 region has the DNA TGTGCCAGCAGCGCGACGCTTTCGGCTAATGAAAAACTGTTTTTT. It translates to CASSATLSANEKLFF.

V gene TRBV20-1 combines with J gene TRBJ1-4; the D is unclear. This CDR3 is built from 15 residues. CDR1 and CDR2 from the germline V gene are DFQATT and SNEGSKA (reference sequence). Trimming left V 0 bases short and J 4 bases short, with 12 bases between. The CDR3 spells CSARDLGNGNEKLFF. DNA for the CDR3: TGCAGTGCTAGAGATCTTGGGAACGGTAATGAAAAACTGTTTTTT.

This clonotype was picked up many times. The V call is TRBV4-3, the J call TRBJ2-1; TRBD2 is a possible D gene (6 bases). CDR3 length: 17 amino acids. The V end was cut by 1 base, the J end by 4 bases, with 17 bases between. The germline V gene encodes CDR1 LGHNA and CDR2 YSLEER. The CDR3 nucleotides read TGCGCCAGCAGCCAAGGGGAGGTGGGGCGGGGTTACAATGAGCAGTTCTTC. Its protein product is CASSQGEVGRGYNEQFF.

The gene calls are TRBV7-2 and TRBJ1-3; D might be TRBD1 (5 bases). Looked up from germline, CDR1 is SGHTA and CDR2 is FQGNSA. This CDR3 spans 14 amino acids. Trimming left V 8 bases short and J 2 bases short, with 13 bases between. The CDR3: CASGDVGAGNTIYF. CDR3 coding DNA: TGTGCCAGCGGGGACGTTGGGGCTGGAAACACCATATATTTT. The complete variable domain, with remaining parts taken from reference TRBV7-2 and TRBJ1-3, reads GAGVSQSPSNKVTEKGKDVELRCDPISGHTALYWYRQSLGQGLEFLIYFQGNSAPDKSGLPSDRFSAERTGGSVSTLTIQRTQQEDSAVYLCASGDVGAGNTIYFGEGSWLTVV.

The chain employs TRBV3-1 and TRBJ2-1; D uncertain. The CDR3 extends over 15 amino acids. Germline lookup yields CDR1 LGHDT and CDR2 YNNKEL (reference sequence). Trimming pared 4 bases from V and 7 bases from J, leaving 17 bases between. The CDR3 protein is CASSPQDGSRNEQFF. The CDR3 region has the DNA TGTGCCAGCAGCCCCCAGGATGGGTCCCGGAATGAGCAGTTCTTC.

This clonotype was found a few times. The chain recombines TRBV5-5 with TRBJ1-1, with TRBD1 matching 8 bases. Germline CDR1 and CDR2: SGHKS and YYEKEE (reference sequence). Trimming cost V 0 bases and J 0 bases; bases outside gene matches: 1. The CDR3 has 15 amino acids. The CDR3 nucleotides read TGTGCCAGCAGCTTGGAGGGACAGGTGAACACTGAAGCTTTCTTT. Translating gives CASSLEGQVNTEAFF.

There are many counts of this clonotype. The chain carries TRBV20-1 and TRBJ1-5; D is uncertain. Per the germline V gene, CDR1 is DFQATT and CDR2 is SNEGSKA (reference sequence). V lost 6 bases and J 0 bases, leaving 9 bases between the germline ends. This CDR3 spans 13 amino acids. The CDR3 region has the DNA TGCAGTGCGCTTGACCGTAGCAATCAGCCCCAGCATTTT. It is translated as CSALDRSNQPQHF.

This clonotype was counted a few times. This chain links TRBV10-3 with TRBJ1-1; weak D call: TRBD1 (5 bases). In germline, CDR1 is ENHRY, CDR2 SYGVKD. Trimming stripped 7 bases from V and 3 bases from J, with 12 bases between. This CDR3 spans 13 amino acids. CDR3 DNA sequence: TGTGCCATCATGCGAGGGGTGGACACTGAAGCTTTCTTT. Translated: CAIMRGVDTEAFF.

V and J are TRBV28 and TRBJ1-5; unclear D gene. CDR1 is MDHEN and CDR2 is SYDVKM in the germline V gene. The ends were cut back, 5 bases at V and 6 bases at J, with 17 bases in the middle. This CDR3 is built from 15 residues. The CDR3 is CASSPPNLASQPQHF. The CDR3, as DNA: TGTGCCAGCAGTCCCCCAAACCTTGCTAGTCAGCCCCAGCATTTT. Filled out from reference TRBV28 and TRBJ1-5, the complete variable domain reads DVKVTQSSRYLVKRTGEKVFLECVQDMDHENMFWYRQDPGLGLRLIYFSYDVKMKEKGDIPEGYSVSREKKERFSLILESASTNQTSMYLCASSPPNLASQPQHFGDGTRLSIL.

The genes are TRBV5-5 and TRBJ1-3; D remains ambiguous. Trimming took off 1 base at V and 0 bases at J, with 11 bases between the two ends. The germline V gene encodes CDR1 SGHKS and CDR2 YYEKEE (reference sequence). The CDR3 consists of 16 residues. CDR3 loop: CASSLQAGRSGNTIYF. CDR3 in DNA: TGTGCCAGCAGCTTGCAGGCCGGCCGCTCTGGAAACACCATATATTTT.

This clonotype was seen ten or more times. The chain combines TRBV10-3 with TRBJ2-3; possibly TRBD2 for D (6 bases). The germline V gene encodes CDR1 ENHRY and CDR2 SYGVKD. V gave up 8 bases and J gave up 4 bases, with 13 bases separating them. The CDR3 runs to 13 residues. The DNA for the CDR3 is TGTGCCATCGGCGGGGTACACCCAGATACGCAGTATTTT. Encoded protein: CAIGGVHPDTQYF.

This clonotype was counted only a few times. V and J are TRBV20-1 and TRBJ2-5, with 9 bases identical to TRBD2. J lost 5 bases, V lost 0 bases, and 13 bases had no gene match. Germline lookup yields CDR1 DFQATT and CDR2 SNEGSKA (reference sequence). This CDR3 comprises 17 residues. The CDR3 DNA sequence: TGCAGTGCTAGAGACACTGTGGCGGGGGGGAGTGGGGAGACCCAGTACTTC. Translated, it gives CSARDTVAGGSGETQYF.

The CDR3 DNA follows: TGCAGTGCTAACTGGGGCAGAAAAGAGACCCAGTACTTC. It specifies CSANWGRKETQYF. The gene calls are TRBV20-1 and TRBJ2-5; weak D call: TRBD1 (5 bases). The CDR3 is made up of 13 amino acids. Germline CDR1 reads DFQATT; CDR2 reads SNEGSKA (reference sequence). V was shortened by 4 bases and J by 3 bases, with 12 bases between the two germline ends.

The chain links TRBV3-1 to TRBJ2-5; 12 bases fit TRBD2. CDR1 LGHDT and CDR2 YNNKEL come from the germline V gene (reference sequence). The CDR3 sequence is 17 residues long. The V gene end was trimmed by 3 bases and the J gene end by 5 bases; junction bases not matched to a gene: 10. The CDR3 DNA reads as TGTGCCAGCAGCCACAGGACTAGCGGGGCCATAGGTGAGACCCAGTACTTC. It codes for CASSHRTSGAIGETQYF.

The gene calls are TRBV30 and TRBJ2-1, with D hard to call. Germline V gene data show CDR1 as GTSNPN and CDR2 as SVGIG (reference sequence). Trimming removed 0 bases at V and 3 bases at J, with 6 bases between. The CDR3 has 13 amino acids. CDR3 bases: TGTGCCTGGAGTGTGAACAGCTACAATGAGCAGTTCTTC. Translation: CAWSVNSYNEQFF.

This clonotype was counted only a few times. The chain carries TRBV7-9 and TRBJ1-1; 12 nucleotides agree with TRBD1. The germline CDR1 and CDR2 sequences are SEHNR and FQNEAQ (reference sequence). The junction had 8 bases not matched to a gene; V was cut back by 0 bases and J by 6 bases. The CDR3 runs to 17 residues. CDR3 sequence: CASSLAGTGGAVSEAFF. Written as DNA, the CDR3 is TGTGCCAGCAGCTTAGCCGGGACAGGGGGCGCCGTATCTGAAGCTTTCTTT.

This clonotype occurred many times. The chain uses TRBV10-3 and TRBJ2-5, with 8 bases identical to TRBD1. Germline V gives CDR1 ENHRY, CDR2 SYGVKD. The CDR3 consists of 13 residues. The V segment lost 6 bases and the J segment 1 base; nucleotides outside the gene matches: 1. DNA for the CDR3: TGTGCCATCAGGGGACAGGCCCAAGAGACCCAGTACTTC. Protein sequence: CAIRGQAQETQYF.

This clonotype was seen ten or more times. J is TRBJ2-1 and V is TRBV12-3 or TRBV12-4; D remains unclear. This CDR3 has 11 amino acids. V lost 5 bases and J 10 bases, leaving 9 bases between the germline ends. The CDR3 sequence is CASSLQWEQFF. CDR3 in DNA: TGTGCCAGCAGTCTGCAATGGGAGCAGTTCTTC.

This clonotype was observed a few times. The chain combines TRBV20-1 with TRBJ1-4; tentatively, D is TRBD1 (5 bases). Trimming pared 6 bases from V and 5 bases from J, leaving 16 bases between. Germline V lookup: CDR1 DFQATT, CDR2 SNEGSKA (reference sequence). This CDR3 has 14 amino acids. CDR3 amino acids: CSATGRAGNEKLFF. The CDR3 nucleotides read TGCAGTGCCACTGGGAGGGCAGGGAATGAAAAACTGTTTTTT.

The chain has TRBV7-2 and TRBJ1-4, with unresolved D. The V end was cut by 1 base, the J end by 7 bases, with 10 bases between. The CDR3 loop spans 14 amino acids. CDR1 is SGHTA, CDR2 FQGNSA, per germline. The CDR3 spells CASSLGSEGEKLFF. In nucleotides, the CDR3 is TGTGCCAGCAGCTTAGGGAGTGAAGGTGAAAAACTGTTTTTT.

This clonotype has a handful of counts. This chain uses TRBV21-1 with TRBJ1-4. TRBV21-1 is termed a pseudogene. The length of the CDR3 is 15 residues. The CDR3 DNA reads as TGTGCCAGCAGCCTAACGCTGGTCAGCGGGGAAAAACTGTTTTTT. Protein sequence: CASSLTLVSGEKLFF.

This clonotype showed up many times. The chain uses TRBV20-1 and TRBJ2-7; D is unresolved. Germline CDR1 is DFQATT and CDR2 is SNEGSKA (reference sequence). The CDR3 consists of 13 residues. V was trimmed by 6 bases and J by 7 bases, leaving 19 bases between them. CDR3 nucleotide sequence: TGCAGTGCACCAGGAATCTCGATAGCTGAGCAGTACTTC. It translates to CSAPGISIAEQYF.

The V call is TRBV10-3, the J call TRBJ2-5; TRBD2 matches at 10 bases. The CDR3 is 16 residues long. V lost 0 bases, J lost 1 base, and 2 bases stayed unmatched. Germline lookup yields CDR1 ENHRY and CDR2 SYGVKD. CDR3 protein: CAISESIAGGQETQYF. The CDR3 DNA reads as TGTGCCATCAGTGAGTCGATAGCGGGGGGCCAAGAGACCCAGTACTTC.

The gene calls are TRBV5-4 and TRBJ2-3; 12 bases agree with TRBD1. Germline assignment: CDR1 SGHNT and CDR2 YYREEE (reference sequence). This CDR3 region has 16 residues. V gave up 4 bases and J gave up 3 bases; unmatched junction bases: 6. CDR3 residues: CASSTPGQGATDTQYF. CDR3 bases: TGTGCCAGCAGCACCCCGGGACAGGGGGCGACAGATACGCAGTATTTT.

This clonotype was counted a few times. The V gene is TRBV5-1, the J gene TRBJ2-4, with D possibly being TRBD1 or TRBD2 (6 bases each). The CDR3 runs to 17 residues. Germline CDR1 and CDR2: SGHRS and YFSETQ. V was clipped by 7 bases and J by 0 bases, with 20 bases between them. The CDR3 DNA reads TGCGCCAGCGGGGGGCTTACGACATTTCTAGCCAAAAACATTCAGTACTTC. Its translation is CASGGLTTFLAKNIQYF. Full variable domain (outside the CDR3, taken from reference TRBV5-1 and TRBJ2-4): KAGVTQTPRYLIKTRGQQVTLSCSPISGHRSVSWYQQTPGQGLQFLFEYFSETQRNKGNFPGRFSGRQFSNSRSEMNVSTLELGDSALYLCASGGLTTFLAKNIQYFGAGTRLSVL.

This clonotype was seen a handful of times. The V and J genes are TRBV12-3 or TRBV12-4 and TRBJ1-1, with D possibly TRBD1 on 5 matching bases. The CDR3 covers 13 residues. The V gene lost 10 bases and the J gene lost 1 base, with 13 bases spanning the gap. The CDR3 region is CATREGTNTEAFF. CDR3 bases: TGTGCCACCCGGGAGGGGACGAACACTGAAGCTTTCTTT.

This clonotype was recorded many times. The V call is TRBV20-1, the J call TRBJ2-3; D unclear. V gave up 1 base and J gave up 5 bases, with 10 bases separating them. The CDR3 runs to 13 residues. CDR1 is DFQATT and CDR2 is SNEGSKA in the germline V gene (reference sequence). The CDR3 nucleotides are TGCAGTGCTAGAGGACTTTCCGGAGATACGCAGTATTTT. Protein sequence: CSARGLSGDTQYF.